The present TCR beta chain was sequenced within a study of identical twins. Regarding the study as a whole: Abundant cord blood beta clonotypes carried fewer insertions; memory repertoires showed none.

This clonotype was seen many times. Antigen specificity is unknown. Template switching added a universal primer site, and cDNA bore unique molecular identifiers. TCRdb reanalysed the 5' RACE reads using MiXCR and keeps one entry per CDR3 protein. The table has roughly 720,000 distinct CDR3 sequences, 18% seen once. The germline V gene encodes CDR1 MNHEY and CDR2 SVGAGI. The CDR3 is made up of 16 amino acids. The J segment lost 5 bases and the V segment lost 1 base, leaving 7 bases of the junction unmatched. This sample was also put to use in a study of T cells expressing NK-cell markers. This second report adds: It was from sorted CD3+CD56+NKG2C+, CD3+CD56+NKG2C- and CD3+CD56-NKG2C+ T cells that TCR beta repertoires came. Evidence did not settle whether expanded NKG2C+ T cell clones targeted HCMV.

The chain couples TRBV6-5 to TRBJ1-1; 10 bases fit TRBD1. The source material was PBMCs. The TCR comes from a woman between 18 and 29 years old in good health. The CDR3 DNA reads as TGTGCCAGCAGTTACTTTGACAGGGGGCGGAGGACTGAAGCTTTCTTT. This codes for CASSYFDRGRRTEAFF.